This TCR beta chain was retrieved from a study of CD8 T cells in Susac syndrome. Roughly 0.45 to 1 ug RNA was reverse transcribed with random hexamers. TCRdb recomputed calls from the immunoSEQ multiplex PCR reads with MiXCR, one row per CDR3 protein. Of under 200,000 distinct CDR3 sequences in the sample, approximately 95% are singletons; the top ten hold 0.16%. Germline CDR1 MNHEY, CDR2 SMNVEV (reference sequence). The V end was cut by 8 bases, the J end by 6 bases, with 11 bases between. The CDR3 is made up of 11 amino acids. This sequence was found in a human donor with Susac syndrome. The chain employs TRBV27 and TRBJ2-7; possible D gene TRBD1, 6 bases. Specimen: CD8+ T cells from PBMCs. The CDR3 DNA sequence: TGTGCCAGCGGGGACACTTTCGAGCAGTACTTC. It encodes CASGDTFEQYF.